This TCR beta chain is from a study of blood T cell repertoires in COVID-19. Whole-study context: COVID-19 samples from acute and convalescent phases originated in the United States, Italy and Spain. Sample material is recorded as cDNA or gDNA derived from T cells, B-cell-depleted T cells, or PBMCs.

Original analysis: It was from reference gene primer amplification that nucleated cell counts were estimated. Only in-frame clones appear in the TCRdb table, and some are missing; sequencing was by immunoSEQ multiplex PCR. V and J calls and clone size are those listed in that table; D and trimming were worked out from the DNA. The table has tens of thousands of clones, 80% seen once. V was clipped by 1 base and J by 6 bases, with 13 bases between them. The CDR3 runs to 15 residues. The germline V gene has CDR1 MGHRA and CDR2 YSYEKL. The source of this sequence is a man in his sixties with acute or convalescent COVID-19. The sample was peripheral blood. The V call is TRBV4-1, the J call TRBJ2-1; D is possibly TRBD1 (6 bases). The CDR3 sequence: CASSQAQGFPNEQFF. CDR3 nucleotides: TGCGCCAGCAGCCAAGCCCAGGGGTTTCCCAATGAGCAGTTCTTC.